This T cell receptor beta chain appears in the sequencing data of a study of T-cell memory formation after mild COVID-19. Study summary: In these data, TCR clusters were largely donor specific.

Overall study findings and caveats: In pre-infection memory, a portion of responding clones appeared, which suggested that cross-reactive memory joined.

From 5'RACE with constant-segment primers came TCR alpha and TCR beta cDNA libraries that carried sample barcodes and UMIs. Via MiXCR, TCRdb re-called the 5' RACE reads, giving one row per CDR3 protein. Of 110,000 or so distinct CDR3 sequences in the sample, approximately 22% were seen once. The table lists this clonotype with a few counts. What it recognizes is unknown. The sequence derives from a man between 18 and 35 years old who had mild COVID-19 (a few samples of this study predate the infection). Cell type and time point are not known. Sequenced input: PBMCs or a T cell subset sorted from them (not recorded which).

As DNA, the CDR3 is TGTGCCAGCAGTTACAGAATCACAGATACGCAGTATTTT. Encoded protein: CASSYRITDTQYF. The V call is TRBV6-2 or TRBV6-3, the J call TRBJ2-3; D gene uncertain. The CDR3 extends over 13 amino acids. V lost 2 bases to trimming and J lost 2 bases, with 5 bases between them. Germline CDR1 reads MNHEY; CDR2 reads SVGEGT.